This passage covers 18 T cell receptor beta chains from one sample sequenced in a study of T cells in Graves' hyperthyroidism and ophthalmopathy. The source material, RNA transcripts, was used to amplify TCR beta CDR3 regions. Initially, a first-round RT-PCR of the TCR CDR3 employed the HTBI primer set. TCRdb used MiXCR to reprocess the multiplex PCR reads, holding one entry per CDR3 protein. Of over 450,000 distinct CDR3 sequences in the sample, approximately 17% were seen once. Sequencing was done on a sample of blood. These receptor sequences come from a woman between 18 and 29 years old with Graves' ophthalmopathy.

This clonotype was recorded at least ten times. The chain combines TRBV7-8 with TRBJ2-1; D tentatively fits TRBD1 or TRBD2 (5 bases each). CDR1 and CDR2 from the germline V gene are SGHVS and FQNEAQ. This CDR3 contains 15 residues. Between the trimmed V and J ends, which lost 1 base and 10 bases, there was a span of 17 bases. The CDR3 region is CASSLDGTGTREQFF. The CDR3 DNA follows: TGTGCCAGCAGCTTAGACGGGACGGGTACGCGGGAGCAGTTCTTC.

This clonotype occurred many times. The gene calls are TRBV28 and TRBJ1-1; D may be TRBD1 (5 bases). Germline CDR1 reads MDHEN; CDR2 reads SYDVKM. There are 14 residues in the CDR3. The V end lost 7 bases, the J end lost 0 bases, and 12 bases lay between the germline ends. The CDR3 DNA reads TGTGCCAGCACCCATGACAGCATGAACACTGAAGCTTTCTTT. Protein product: CASTHDSMNTEAFF.

This chain's CDR3 is CASCSPGQGRNEQFF. DNA for the CDR3: TGTGCCAGCTGTTCCCCGGGACAGGGAAGGAATGAGCAGTTCTTC. V is TRBV28 and J is TRBJ2-1, with 9 nucleotides matching TRBD1. The CDR3 has 15 residues. The V segment lost 8 bases and the J segment 7 bases; nucleotides outside the gene matches: 12. Germline CDR1 and CDR2: MDHEN and SYDVKM.

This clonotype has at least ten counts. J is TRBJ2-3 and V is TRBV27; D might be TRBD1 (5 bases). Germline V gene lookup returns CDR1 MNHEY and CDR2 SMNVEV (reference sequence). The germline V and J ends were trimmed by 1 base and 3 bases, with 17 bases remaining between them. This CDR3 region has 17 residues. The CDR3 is CASSLWAGRFYTDTQYF. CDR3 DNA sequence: TGTGCCAGCAGTTTATGGGCAGGGCGATTTTATACAGATACGCAGTATTTT.

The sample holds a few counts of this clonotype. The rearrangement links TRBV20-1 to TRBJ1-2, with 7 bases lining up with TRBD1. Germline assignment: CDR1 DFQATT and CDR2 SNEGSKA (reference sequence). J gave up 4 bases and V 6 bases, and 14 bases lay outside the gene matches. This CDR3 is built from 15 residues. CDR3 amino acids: CSAEGDSYVFYGYTF. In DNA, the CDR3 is TGCAGTGCGGAAGGGGACAGCTACGTCTTCTATGGCTACACCTTC.

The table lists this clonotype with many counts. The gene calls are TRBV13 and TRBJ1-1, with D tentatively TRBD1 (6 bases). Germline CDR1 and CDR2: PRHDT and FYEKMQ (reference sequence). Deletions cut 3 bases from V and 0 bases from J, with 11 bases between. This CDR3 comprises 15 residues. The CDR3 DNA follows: TGTGCCAGCAGCTTTCGGGACACTCTGAACACTGAAGCTTTCTTT. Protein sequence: CASSFRDTLNTEAFF.

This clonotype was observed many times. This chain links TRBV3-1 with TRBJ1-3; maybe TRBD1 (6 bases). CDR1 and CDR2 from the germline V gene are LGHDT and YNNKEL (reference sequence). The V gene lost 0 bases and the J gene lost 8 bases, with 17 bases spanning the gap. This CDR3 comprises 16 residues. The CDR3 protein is CASSQDVRTDGDTIYF. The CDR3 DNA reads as TGTGCCAGCAGCCAAGATGTAAGGACAGATGGGGACACCATATATTTT.

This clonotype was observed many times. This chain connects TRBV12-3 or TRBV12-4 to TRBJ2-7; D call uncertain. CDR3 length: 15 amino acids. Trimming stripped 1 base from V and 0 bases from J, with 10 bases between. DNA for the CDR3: TGTGCCAGCAGTTTAGTACCGGGTAGCTCCTACGAGCAGTACTTC. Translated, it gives CASSLVPGSSYEQYF.

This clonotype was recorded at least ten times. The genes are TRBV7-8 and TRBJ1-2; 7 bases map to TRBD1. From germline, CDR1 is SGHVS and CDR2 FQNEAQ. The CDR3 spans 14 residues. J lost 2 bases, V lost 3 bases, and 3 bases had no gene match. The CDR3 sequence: CASSFQGQNYGYTF. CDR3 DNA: TGTGCCAGCAGCTTTCAGGGACAGAACTATGGCTACACCTTC.

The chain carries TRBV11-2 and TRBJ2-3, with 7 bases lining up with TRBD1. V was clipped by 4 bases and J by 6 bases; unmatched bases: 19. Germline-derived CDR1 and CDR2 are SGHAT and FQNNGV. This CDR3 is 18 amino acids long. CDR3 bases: TGTGCCAGCAGCTCTATACTGACCGGGACAGCATCCCCGGATACGCAGTATTTT. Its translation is CASSSILTGTASPDTQYF.

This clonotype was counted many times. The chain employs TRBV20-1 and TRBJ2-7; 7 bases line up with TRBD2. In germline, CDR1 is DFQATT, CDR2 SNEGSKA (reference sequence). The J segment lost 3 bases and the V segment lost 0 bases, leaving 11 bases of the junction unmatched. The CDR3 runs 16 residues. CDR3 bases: TGCAGTGCTAGAGATGGGGGGGTATCGTCTCGCTACGAGCAGTACTTC. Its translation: CSARDGGVSSRYEQYF.

CDR3 protein: CSVEAGGPVDTQYF. CDR3 in DNA: TGCAGCGTTGAAGCGGGGGGGCCTGTAGATACGCAGTATTTT. V and J are TRBV29-1 and TRBJ2-3; 8 bases align to TRBD2. The CDR3 has 14 amino acids. The germline gives CDR1 SQVTM, CDR2 ANQGSEA. With V trimmed by 1 base and J by 5 bases, 5 bases remained unmatched.

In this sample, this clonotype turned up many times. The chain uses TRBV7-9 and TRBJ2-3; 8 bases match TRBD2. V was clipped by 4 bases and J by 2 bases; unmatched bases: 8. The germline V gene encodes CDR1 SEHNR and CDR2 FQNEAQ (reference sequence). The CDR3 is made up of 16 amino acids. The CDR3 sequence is CASSSGSGALTDTQYF. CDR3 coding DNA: TGTGCCAGCAGCTCTGGTAGCGGGGCCCTCACAGATACGCAGTATTTT. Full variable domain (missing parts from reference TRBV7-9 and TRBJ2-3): DTGVSQNPRHKITKRGQNVTFRCDPISEHNRLYWYRQTLGQGPEFLTYFQNEAQLEKSRLLSDRFSAERPKGSFSTLEIQRTEQGDSAMYLCASSSGSGALTDTQYFGPGTRLTVL.

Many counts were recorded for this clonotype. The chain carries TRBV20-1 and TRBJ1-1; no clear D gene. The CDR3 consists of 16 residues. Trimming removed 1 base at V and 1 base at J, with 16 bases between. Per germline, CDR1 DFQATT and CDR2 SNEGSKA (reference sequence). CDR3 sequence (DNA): TGCAGTGCTAGAGTCCAGGACCCCTGGAAGAACACTGAAGCTTTCTTT. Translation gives CSARVQDPWKNTEAFF.

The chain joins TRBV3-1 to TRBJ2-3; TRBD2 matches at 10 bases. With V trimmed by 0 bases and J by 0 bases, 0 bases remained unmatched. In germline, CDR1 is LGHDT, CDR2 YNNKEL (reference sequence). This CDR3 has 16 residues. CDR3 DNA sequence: TGTGCCAGCAGCCAAGATAGCGGGGGGAGCACAGATACGCAGTATTTT. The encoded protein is CASSQDSGGSTDTQYF.

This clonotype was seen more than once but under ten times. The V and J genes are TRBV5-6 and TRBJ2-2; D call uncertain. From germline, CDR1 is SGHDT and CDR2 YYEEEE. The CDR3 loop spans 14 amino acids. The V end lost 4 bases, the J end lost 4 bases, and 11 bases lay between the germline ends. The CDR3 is CASSTPISTGELFF. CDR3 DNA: TGTGCCAGCAGCACTCCCATTTCCACCGGGGAGCTGTTTTTT.

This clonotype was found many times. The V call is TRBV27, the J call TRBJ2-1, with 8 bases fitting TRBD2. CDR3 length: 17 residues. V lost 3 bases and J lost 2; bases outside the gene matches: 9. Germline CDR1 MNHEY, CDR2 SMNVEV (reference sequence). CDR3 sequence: CASSFIVRRGAYNEQFF. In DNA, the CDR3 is TGTGCCAGCAGTTTTATAGTGAGGCGGGGGGCCTACAATGAGCAGTTCTTC.

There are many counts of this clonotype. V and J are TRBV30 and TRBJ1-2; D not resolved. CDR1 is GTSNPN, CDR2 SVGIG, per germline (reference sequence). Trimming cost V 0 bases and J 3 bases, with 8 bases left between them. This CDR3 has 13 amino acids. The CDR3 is CAWSVRDDYGYTF. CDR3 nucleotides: TGTGCCTGGAGTGTGCGGGATGACTATGGCTACACCTTC.